What follows are 2 T cell receptor beta chains derived from one specimen sequenced in a study of blood T cell repertoires in COVID-19. Using immunoSEQ multiplex PCR, the repertoire was profiled, and TCRdb retains in-frame clones only, with some absent. In the table there are 150,000 to 200,000 clones, 82% of which are singletons. The specimen sequenced was peripheral blood. The source is an older woman with COVID-19, enrolled during active disease.

V is TRBV30 and J is TRBJ2-7; 11 bases align to TRBD1. After removal of 3 bases from V and 2 bases from J, the junction contained 3 bases not matched to a gene. Germline V gives CDR1 GTSNPN, CDR2 SVGIG (reference sequence). This CDR3 comprises 14 residues. The CDR3 reads CAWRDRGPPYEQYF. In nucleotides, the CDR3 is TGTGCCTGGAGGGACAGGGGGCCTCCCTACGAGCAGTACTTC.

The V call is TRBV3-1 (or the pseudogene TRBV3-2), the J call TRBJ2-5; D remains unclear. The CDR3 covers 14 residues. Looked up from germline, CDR1 is LGHDT and CDR2 is YNNKEL (reference sequence). V shed 1 base and J shed 0 bases, with 6 bases lying between them. The DNA of the CDR3 is TGTGCCAGCAGCCAAGTTGGCAACCAAGAGACCCAGTACTTC. Residues: CASSQVGNQETQYF.